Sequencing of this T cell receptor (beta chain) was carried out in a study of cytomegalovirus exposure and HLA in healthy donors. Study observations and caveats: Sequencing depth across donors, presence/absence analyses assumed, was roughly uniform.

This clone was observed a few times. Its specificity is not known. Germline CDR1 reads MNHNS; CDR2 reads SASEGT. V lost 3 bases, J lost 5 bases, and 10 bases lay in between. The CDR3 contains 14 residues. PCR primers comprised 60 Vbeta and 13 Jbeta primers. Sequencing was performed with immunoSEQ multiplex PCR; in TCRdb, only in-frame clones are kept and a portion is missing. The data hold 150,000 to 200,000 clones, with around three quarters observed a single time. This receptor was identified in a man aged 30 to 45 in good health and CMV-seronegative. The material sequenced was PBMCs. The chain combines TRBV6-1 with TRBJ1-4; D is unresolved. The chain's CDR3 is CASSDGGGNEKLFF. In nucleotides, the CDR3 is TGTGCCAGCAGTGATGGAGGAGGAAATGAAAAACTGTTTTTT.